This entry lists 6 T cell receptor beta chains sequenced from one sample in a study of blood T cell repertoires in COVID-19. Sequenced by immunoSEQ multiplex PCR; TCRdb stores in-frame clones only, minus some. This table holds 400,000 to 450,000 clones, roughly nine tenths found once. The sequenced sample consisted of PBMCs or T cells enriched from blood (not recorded which). The receptors were gathered from a young man who had recovered from COVID-19.

This chain uses TRBV28 with TRBJ1-4; D unresolved. This CDR3 spans 14 amino acids. The germline V and J ends were trimmed by 4 bases and 1 base, with 7 bases remaining between them. The germline CDR1 and CDR2 sequences are MDHEN and SYDVKM. The CDR3 sequence: CASSSTGTNEKLFF. CDR3 DNA sequence: TGTGCCAGCAGTTCAACGGGAACTAATGAAAAACTGTTTTTT.

The gene calls are TRBV5-4 and TRBJ2-4; D perhaps matches TRBD2 (5 bases). CDR1 is SGHNT and CDR2 is YYREEE in the germline V gene (reference sequence). Trimming stripped 3 bases from V and 5 bases from J, with 9 bases between. The CDR3 totals 13 residues. Here the CDR3 DNA reads TGTGCCAGCAGCTCCCAACTAGAAAACATTCAGTACTTC. Translating it yields CASSSQLENIQYF. Filled out from reference TRBV5-4 and TRBJ2-4, the complete variable domain reads ETGVTQSPTHLIKTRGQQVTLRCSSQSGHNTVSWYQQALGQGPQFIFQYYREEENGRGNFPPRFSGLQFPNYSSELNVNALELDDSALYLCASSSQLENIQYFGAGTRLSVL.

This clone was seen once. This chain uses TRBV13 with TRBJ2-5, with 10 bases that match TRBD1. The CDR3 runs 17 residues. CDR1 and CDR2 from the germline V gene are PRHDT and FYEKMQ (reference sequence). V lost 5 bases, J lost 2 bases, and 11 bases stayed unmatched. The CDR3 is CASSEPGQGTRQETQYF. CDR3 bases: TGTGCCAGCAGCGAACCGGGACAGGGGACGAGACAAGAGACCCAGTACTTC.

CDR3 coding DNA: TGTGCCAGCAGCCGTGGACAGGGACGCTACGAGCAGTACTTC. Its protein is CASSRGQGRYEQYF. The rearrangement joins TRBV7-2 to TRBJ2-7, with 8 bases lining up with TRBD1. The germline CDR1 and CDR2 sequences are SGHTA and FQGNSA. This CDR3 has 14 amino acids. Germline trimming cut 5 bases from V and 3 bases from J; bases unmatched to any gene: 6.

This chain uses TRBV6-4 with TRBJ2-3; 7 nucleotides line up with TRBD2. Germline V gives CDR1 MRHNA, CDR2 SNTAGT. After removal of 2 bases from V and 3 bases from J, the junction contained 2 bases not matched to a gene. The CDR3 consists of 14 residues. The CDR3 region has the DNA TGTGCCAGCAGTGACCAGCGGGATACAGATACGCAGTATTTT. Its translation: CASSDQRDTDTQYF.

The chain has TRBV19 and TRBJ2-2; tentative D call: TRBD2 (6 bases). The CDR3 totals 16 residues. Trimming left V 8 bases short and J 6 bases short, with 22 bases between. Germline V CDR1 and CDR2: LNHDA, SQIVND (reference sequence). CDR3 region: CASAGRRVPNAGELFF. CDR3 coding DNA: TGTGCCAGTGCCGGTAGGAGGGTACCGAATGCCGGGGAGCTGTTTTTT.